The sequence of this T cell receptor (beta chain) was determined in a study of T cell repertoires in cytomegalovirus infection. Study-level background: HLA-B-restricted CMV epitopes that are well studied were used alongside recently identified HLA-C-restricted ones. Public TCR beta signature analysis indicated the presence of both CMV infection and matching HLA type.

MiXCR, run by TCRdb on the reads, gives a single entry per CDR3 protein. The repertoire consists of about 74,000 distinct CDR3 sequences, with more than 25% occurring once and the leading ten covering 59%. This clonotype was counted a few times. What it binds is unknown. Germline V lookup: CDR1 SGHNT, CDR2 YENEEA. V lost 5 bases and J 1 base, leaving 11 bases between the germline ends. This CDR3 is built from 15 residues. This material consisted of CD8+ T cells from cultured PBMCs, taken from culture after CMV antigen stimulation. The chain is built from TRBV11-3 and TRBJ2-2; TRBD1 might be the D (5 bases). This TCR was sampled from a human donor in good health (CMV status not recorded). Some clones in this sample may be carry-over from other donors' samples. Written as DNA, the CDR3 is TGTGCCAGCAGCCCCCCAACAGGGAACACCGGGGAGCTGTTTTTT. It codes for CASSPPTGNTGELFF.